These 30 T cell receptor beta chains came from one sample sequenced in a study of blood T cell repertoires in COVID-19. Produced via immunoSEQ multiplex PCR; TCRdb's table is partial and in-frame only. This repertoire shows roughly 100,000 clones, 75% to 90% found once; its top ten account for around a sixth. What was sequenced was peripheral blood. The receptors stem from a woman older than 75 with acute or convalescent COVID-19.

This rearrangement joins TRBV4-1 to TRBJ1-6; 7 bases are a match to TRBD1. Germline V lookup: CDR1 MGHRA, CDR2 YSYEKL. V shed 0 bases, J shed 7 bases, and the junction held 3 bases outside the gene matches. The CDR3 length is 15 residues. CDR3 bases: TGCGCCAGCAGCCAAGAACAGGGGCCAAATTCACCCCTCCACTTT. This translates into CASSQEQGPNSPLHF.

The V gene is TRBV2, the J gene TRBJ2-7; D gene unclear. The CDR3 runs to 13 residues. Germline CDR1 is SNHLY and CDR2 is FYNNEI. V lost 5 bases to trimming and J lost 7 bases, with 15 bases between them. The CDR3: CASSPQRPGEQYF. The CDR3 nucleotides read TGTGCCAGCAGTCCCCAACGGCCCGGGGAGCAGTACTTC.

This rearrangement joins TRBV12-3 or TRBV12-4 to TRBJ1-6; 7 bases map to TRBD1. The CDR3 runs 12 residues. After removal of 3 bases from V and 13 bases from J, the junction contained 3 bases not matched to a gene. The CDR3 DNA reads as TGTGCCAGCAGTTTCCCAGGGGGGCCCCTCCACTTT. Encoded protein: CASSFPGGPLHF.

The V call is TRBV3-1 (or the pseudogene TRBV3-2), the J call TRBJ2-3, with TRBD1 matching 8 bases. With 2 bases clipped from V and 11 bases from J, the junction kept 3 bases outside the gene matches. The CDR3 covers 12 residues. CDR1 and CDR2 (germline): LGHDT, YNNKEL (reference sequence). The CDR3 DNA sequence: TGTGCCAGCAGCCAAAGACAGGGGATGCAGTATTTT. Translating gives CASSQRQGMQYF.

V gene TRBV5-5 combines with J gene TRBJ2-7; the D gene is possibly TRBD2 (5 bases). Germline V CDR1 and CDR2: SGHKS, YYEKEE (reference sequence). V dropped 4 bases and J dropped 2 bases, with 7 bases sitting between them. The CDR3 sequence is 12 residues long. The CDR3, as DNA: TGTGCCAGCAGCCTCGGGGCCTACGAGCAGTACTTC. Its protein is CASSLGAYEQYF.

V usage is TRBV10-2 and J usage is TRBJ2-3; 12 bases are a match to TRBD2. Germline CDR1 reads WSHSY; CDR2 reads SAAADI. Losses at the gene ends were 7 bases for V and 4 bases for J; bases not matched to a gene: 6. The CDR3 has 15 amino acids. CDR3 loop: CASMLAGGPADTQYF. The CDR3 nucleotides are TGCGCCAGCATGCTAGCGGGGGGGCCGGCAGATACGCAGTATTTT.

The chain carries TRBV18 and TRBJ1-1, with 10 bases identical to TRBD1. J lost 9 bases, V lost 3 bases, and 7 bases had no gene match. Germline assignment: CDR1 KGHSH and CDR2 LQKENI. CDR3 length equals 14 residues. The CDR3 is CASSPDADRGQAFF. CDR3 DNA sequence: TGTGCCAGCTCACCGGATGCTGACAGGGGGCAAGCTTTCTTT.

V gene TRBV4-1 combines with J gene TRBJ1-1, with 8 bases fitting TRBD1. The V and J ends lost 4 bases and 0 bases, in that order; junction bases with no gene match: 7. The CDR3 sequence is 16 residues long. The germline gives CDR1 MGHRA, CDR2 YSYEKL. CDR3 loop: CASSPGQGKMNTEAFF. For the CDR3, the DNA is TGCGCCAGCAGCCCAGGACAGGGAAAGATGAACACTGAAGCTTTCTTT.

This chain connects TRBV11-2 to TRBJ2-5; 7 bases are a match to TRBD2. V shed 1 base, J shed 5 bases, and the junction held 7 bases outside the gene matches. Germline CDR1 SGHAT, CDR2 FQNNGV. The CDR3 has 15 residues. As DNA, the CDR3 is TGTGCCAGCAGCTTAGGACAGCGGGGAATCGAGACCCAGTACTTC. It yields the protein CASSLGQRGIETQYF.

The chain combines TRBV24-1 with TRBJ2-3, with 7 bases fitting TRBD1. This CDR3 has 16 amino acids. Trimming removed 4 bases from V and 1 base from J; junction bases left unmatched: 7. In germline, CDR1 is KGHDR, CDR2 SFDVKD. The CDR3, as DNA: TGTGCCACCAGTGACCCAACCGGGACAGGCACAGATACGCAGTATTTT. Residues: CATSDPTGTGTDTQYF.

This chain links TRBV4-1 with TRBJ2-7, with 11 bases lining up with TRBD1. The trim removed 2 bases at V and 0 bases at J, leaving 3 bases unmatched. Germline CDR1 reads MGHRA; CDR2 reads YSYEKL. The CDR3 is 16 residues long. The CDR3 sequence is CASSQPGQGASYEQYF. For the CDR3, the DNA is TGCGCCAGCAGCCAACCTGGACAGGGGGCCTCCTACGAGCAGTACTTC.

This clone has just one count. The chain combines TRBV28 with TRBJ1-5; 8 nucleotides align to TRBD1. The V and J ends lost 2 bases and 6 bases, in that order; junction bases with no gene match: 9. The germline CDR1 and CDR2 sequences are MDHEN and SYDVKM. The CDR3 is 16 amino acids. The DNA of the CDR3 is TGTGCCAGCAGTTTAAGGTCGCAGGGGGCGGTTCAGCCCCAGCATTTT. Amino acid sequence: CASSLRSQGAVQPQHF.

The genes are TRBV18 and TRBJ1-1, with D possibly being TRBD1 (5 bases). The CDR3 totals 15 residues. With 2 bases removed from V and 1 base from J, the gap between germline ends came to 11 bases. Germline lookup yields CDR1 KGHSH and CDR2 LQKENI. The CDR3 spells CASSPGLQGNTEAFF. CDR3 in DNA: TGTGCCAGCTCACCAGGTCTTCAGGGGAACACTGAAGCTTTCTTT.

This clone showed up just once. The V and J genes are TRBV7-3 and TRBJ2-2; maybe TRBD1 (5 bases). CDR1 and CDR2 (germline): SGHTA, FQGTGA. This CDR3 region has 13 residues. Trimming removed 5 bases at V and 7 bases at J, with 11 bases between. CDR3 loop: CASSVQGHGELFF. CDR3 in DNA: TGTGCCAGCAGCGTCCAGGGCCACGGGGAGCTGTTTTTT.

The V call is TRBV5-4, the J call TRBJ1-1; D unresolved. This CDR3 contains 13 residues. V gave up 0 bases and J gave up 7 bases, with 10 bases separating them. Germline V gene lookup returns CDR1 SGHNT and CDR2 YYREEE (reference sequence). CDR3 loop: CASSLVRQSEAFF. CDR3 DNA: TGTGCCAGCAGCTTGGTGAGACAAAGTGAAGCTTTCTTT.

This clone was seen a few times. The chain couples TRBV7-9 to TRBJ1-1, with D unresolved. Germline values: CDR1 SEHNR, CDR2 FQNEAQ (reference sequence). V shed 7 bases and J shed 1 base, with 4 bases lying between them. The CDR3 covers 11 residues. Here the CDR3 reads CASIQNTEAFF. CDR3 nucleotide sequence: TGTGCCAGCATCCAGAACACTGAAGCTTTCTTT.

V gene TRBV19 combines with J gene TRBJ2-1; 14 bases map to TRBD2. The CDR3 runs 14 residues. CDR1 is LNHDA, CDR2 SQIVND, per germline (reference sequence). V dropped 7 bases and J dropped 12; count of bases not matched to a gene: 8. Here the CDR3 reads CASTTSGGVPGQFF. CDR3 DNA sequence: TGTGCCAGTACGACTAGCGGGGGGGTCCCGGGGCAGTTCTTC.

V and J are TRBV2 and TRBJ2-7; 11 positions agree with TRBD2. CDR1 is SNHLY and CDR2 is FYNNEI in the germline V gene. The CDR3 consists of 14 residues. Losses at the gene ends were 4 bases for V and 3 bases for J; bases not matched to a gene: 2. The CDR3 spells CASSASGGHYEQYF. CDR3 in DNA: TGTGCCAGCAGTGCTAGCGGGGGGCACTACGAGCAGTACTTC.

This sequence joins TRBV5-1 and TRBJ2-1; 8 positions match TRBD1. This CDR3 region has 15 residues. V lost 4 bases, J lost 1 base, and 4 bases stayed unmatched. Per the germline V gene, CDR1 is SGHRS and CDR2 is YFSETQ. CDR3 loop: CASSPGGPSYNEQFF. CDR3 DNA: TGCGCCAGCAGCCCAGGGGGCCCGTCCTACAATGAGCAGTTCTTC.

The chain combines TRBV7-2 with TRBJ1-2, with D unclear. This CDR3 spans 13 amino acids. Looked up from germline, CDR1 is SGHTA and CDR2 is FQGNSA. With 4 bases removed from V and 4 bases from J, the gap between germline ends came to 10 bases. The CDR3 DNA reads as TGTGCCAGCAGCTCCCCGGGGTTCTATGGCTACACCTTC. It translates to CASSSPGFYGYTF. The full variable domain, its missing parts supplied by reference TRBV7-2 and TRBJ1-2, is GAGVSQSPSNKVTEKGKDVELRCDPISGHTALYWYRQSLGQGLEFLIYFQGNSAPDKSGLPSDRFSAERTGGSVSTLTIQRTQQEDSAVYLCASSSPGFYGYTFGSGTRLTVV.

The chain links TRBV10-2 to TRBJ2-7; 7 nucleotides align to TRBD1. The CDR3 sequence is 14 residues long. Germline CDR1 WSHSY, CDR2 SAAADI. The junction had 7 bases not matched to a gene; V was cut back by 6 bases and J by 2 bases. CDR3 sequence: CASRPRTGTYEQYF. CDR3 nucleotide sequence: TGCGCCAGCAGACCAAGGACAGGAACCTACGAGCAGTACTTC.

This clone showed up just once. The chain uses TRBV7-6 and TRBJ1-1; possibly TRBD1 for D (6 bases). The CDR3 contains 15 residues. The germline V gene encodes CDR1 SGHVS and CDR2 FNYEAQ. Trimming shortened V by 5 bases and J by 5 bases, and 18 bases separated the two germline ends. CDR3 residues: CASSAAMGAQTEAFF. DNA of the CDR3: TGTGCCAGCAGCGCAGCCATGGGGGCTCAGACTGAAGCTTTCTTT.

The CDR3 protein is CASSTGQGLNEKLFF. Written as DNA, the CDR3 is TGCGCCAGCAGCACGGGACAGGGCCTTAATGAAAAACTGTTTTTT. V and J are TRBV5-1 and TRBJ1-4; 9 bases fit TRBD1. The CDR3 is made up of 15 amino acids. Germline CDR1 reads SGHRS; CDR2 reads YFSETQ. Unmatched junction bases numbered 5, after V lost 4 bases and J lost 4 bases. The variable domain in full, with the rest retrieved from reference TRBV5-1 and TRBJ1-4, is KAGVTQTPRYLIKTRGQQVTLSCSPISGHRSVSWYQQTPGQGLQFLFEYFSETQRNKGNFPGRFSGRQFSNSRSEMNVSTLELGDSALYLCASSTGQGLNEKLFFGSGTQLSVL.

The chain uses TRBV20-1 and TRBJ1-4; D is undetermined. Germline V gene sequence: CDR1 DFQATT, CDR2 SNEGSKA (reference sequence). The ends were cut back, 0 bases at V and 6 bases at J, with 2 bases in the middle. The CDR3 covers 11 residues. In DNA form, the CDR3 reads TGCAGTGCTAGAGACGATGAAAAACTGTTTTTT. Translated: CSARDDEKLFF.

V usage is TRBV2 and J usage is TRBJ2-7; TRBD2 is a possible D gene (5 bases). Trimming stripped 7 bases from V and 3 bases from J, with 16 bases between. CDR3 size: 14 residues. The germline V gene has CDR1 SNHLY and CDR2 FYNNEI. This CDR3 is CASTLGSRDYEQYF. For the CDR3, the DNA is TGTGCCAGCACCCTGGGGAGCCGAGACTACGAGCAGTACTTC.

V and J are TRBV2 and TRBJ1-1; 7 bases fit TRBD1. Per germline, CDR1 SNHLY and CDR2 FYNNEI. The CDR3 is 12 residues long. With V trimmed by 9 bases and J by 0 bases, 1 base remained unmatched. CDR3 nucleotide sequence: TGTGCCAGGGGGACAGTGAACACTGAAGCTTTCTTT. Translation: CARGTVNTEAFF.

In this sample, this clone turned up once. The CDR3 is CSVDRTGGTEAFF. CDR3 sequence (DNA): TGCAGCGTTGATCGGACAGGGGGGACTGAAGCTTTCTTT. The chain recombines TRBV29-1 with TRBJ1-1; 10 bases align to TRBD1. Trimming took 3 bases from V and 5 from J; bases not matched to a gene: 3. The CDR3 extends over 13 amino acids. Germline V CDR1 and CDR2: SQVTM, ANQGSEA.

The chain links TRBV7-2 to TRBJ2-7; D is unclear. The CDR3 covers 12 residues. Germline lookup yields CDR1 SGHTA and CDR2 FQGNSA. The V end lost 5 bases, the J end lost 1 base, and 6 bases lay between the germline ends. CDR3 sequence: CASSPPSYEQYF. In DNA, the CDR3 is TGTGCCAGCAGCCCCCCATCCTACGAGCAGTACTTC.

This sequence joins TRBV27 and TRBJ2-2; D may be TRBD2 (6 bases). Germline V gene data show CDR1 as MNHEY and CDR2 as SMNVEV (reference sequence). V lost 4 bases to trimming and J lost 0 bases, with 9 bases between them. The CDR3 sequence is 15 residues long. CDR3: CASSSGLPNTGELFF. The CDR3 DNA is TGTGCCAGCAGTTCGGGACTCCCGAACACCGGGGAGCTGTTTTTT.

The CDR3: CASSAQQETSGNTIYF. In nucleotides, the CDR3 is TGCGCCAGCAGCGCTCAACAGGAGACCTCTGGAAACACCATATATTTT. The genes are TRBV5-1 and TRBJ1-3, with D maybe TRBD1 (5 bases). The CDR3 extends over 16 amino acids. V was cut by 4 bases and J by 0 bases, with 14 bases left in between. CDR1 and CDR2 (germline): SGHRS, YFSETQ.